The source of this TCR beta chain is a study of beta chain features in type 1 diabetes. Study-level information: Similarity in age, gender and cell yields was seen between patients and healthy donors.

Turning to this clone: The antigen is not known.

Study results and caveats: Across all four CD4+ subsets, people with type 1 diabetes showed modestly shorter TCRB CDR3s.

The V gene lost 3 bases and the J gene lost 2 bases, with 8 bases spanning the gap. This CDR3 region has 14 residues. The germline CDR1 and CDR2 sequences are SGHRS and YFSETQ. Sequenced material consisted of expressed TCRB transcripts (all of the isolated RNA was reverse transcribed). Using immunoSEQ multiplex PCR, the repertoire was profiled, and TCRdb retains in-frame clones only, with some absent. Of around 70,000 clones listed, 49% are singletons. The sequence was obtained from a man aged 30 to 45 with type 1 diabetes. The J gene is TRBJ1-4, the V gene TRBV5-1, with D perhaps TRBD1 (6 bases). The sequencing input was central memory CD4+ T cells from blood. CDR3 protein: CASSSQGTNEKLFF. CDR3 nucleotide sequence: TGCGCCAGCAGCTCACAGGGCACTAATGAAAAACTGTTTTTT.